The sample holds a few counts of the clone carrying this TCR beta chain. Its antigen remains unknown. Profiling relied on immunoSEQ multiplex PCR, and the TCRdb table lists in-frame clones only, not all of them. This repertoire shows around 4,000 clones, around 70% found once; its top ten account for about a tenth. Comparators without hematopoietic cell transplant had other cancers, at least five gastrointestinal samples, and no known gastrointestinal disease. The record originates from a study of tissue T cells after allogeneic stem cell transplantation. Findings of the study overall: Few T cell clones were shared across patients, but motif clusters showed tissue-specific shared signatures.

Germline CDR1 MDHEN, CDR2 SYDVKM. This CDR3 spans 16 amino acids. Trimming at V came to 6 bases and at J to 5 bases, leaving 9 bases not matched to a gene. The gene calls are TRBV28 and TRBJ2-5; 13 bases are shared with TRBD2. This TCR came from a woman aged 18-49 years with breast cancer. The source was left colon tissue, collected at autopsy. The chain's CDR3 is CASRIFGLAGVETQYF. CDR3 in DNA: TGTGCCAGCAGAATATTCGGACTAGCGGGAGTGGAGACCCAGTACTTC. Complete variable domain (other parts from reference TRBV28 and TRBJ2-5): DVKVTQSSRYLVKRTGEKVFLECVQDMDHENMFWYRQDPGLGLRLIYFSYDVKMKEKGDIPEGYSVSREKKERFSLILESASTNQTSMYLCASRIFGLAGVETQYFGPGTRLLVL.